This TCR beta chain came from a study of cytomegalovirus exposure and HLA in healthy donors. Study-wide findings and caveats: As was reported, the HLA-A and HLA-B alleles of most subjects were accurately predicted from TCR beta sequences.

Of note for this clone: Its specificity is not known.

The PCR employed 60 Vbeta primers together with 13 Jbeta primers. Clones were sequenced by immunoSEQ multiplex PCR, and TCRdb holds only the in-frame ones, with some missing. The table includes some 70,000 clones, 65% to 70% detected once. Each donor was healthy, and each was a bone marrow donor. Unrecorded immune exposures were likely, despite nominal health at sampling. From germline, CDR1 is MNHEY and CDR2 SVGAGI. Trimming shortened V by 10 bases and J by 17 bases, and 26 bases separated the two germline ends. The CDR3 spans 13 residues. Specimen: PBMCs. V usage is TRBV6-5 and J usage is TRBJ2-2; D perhaps matches TRBD1 (5 bases). The source is a male donor in good health and CMV-seropositive. As DNA, the CDR3 is TGTGCCAACGCCCGGCAGGGCCCCGGCTCGCGTTTTTTT. Protein sequence: CANARQGPGSRFF.